The 19 T cell receptor beta chains below all came from one sample that was sequenced in a study of blood T cell repertoires in COVID-19. TCRdb keeps only in-frame clones here, not all; method: immunoSEQ multiplex PCR. The table records around 60,000 clones, approximately 92% of them present only once. The sample taken for sequencing was peripheral blood. All receptors come from an elderly woman with active COVID-19.

The J gene is TRBJ2-4, the V gene TRBV27; D possibly corresponds to TRBD2 (7 bases). The CDR3 spans 14 residues. Between the trimmed V and J ends, which lost 7 bases and 7 bases, there was a span of 17 bases. The V gene's germline CDR1 is MNHEY and CDR2 SMNVEV (reference sequence). The CDR3 is CASTPQGRGNIQYF. The CDR3 region has the DNA TGTGCCAGCACCCCCCAGGGGCGGGGGAACATTCAGTACTTC.

The CDR3 sequence is CASMVGRFYEQYF. For the CDR3, the DNA is TGCGCCAGCATGGTGGGCAGGTTTTACGAGCAGTACTTC. This rearrangement joins TRBV4-1 to TRBJ2-7; D unclear. Per germline, CDR1 MGHRA and CDR2 YSYEKL. This CDR3 spans 13 amino acids. The V and J ends lost 7 bases and 4 bases respectively, with 14 bases between them.

V gene TRBV5-4 combines with J gene TRBJ1-1; tentative D call: TRBD1 (6 bases). V dropped 4 bases and J dropped 9 bases, with 13 bases sitting between them. In germline, CDR1 is SGHNT, CDR2 YYREEE (reference sequence). The CDR3 spans 12 residues. The DNA of the CDR3 is TGTGCCAGCAGCACTTTAGGGGGAAAAGCTTTCTTT. It translates to CASSTLGGKAFF.

This sequence joins TRBV18 and TRBJ2-5; 8 bases map to TRBD2. Trimming at V came to 1 base and at J to 0 bases, leaving 13 bases not matched to a gene. The CDR3 loop spans 19 amino acids. CDR1 is KGHSH, CDR2 LQKENI, per germline. The CDR3 nucleotides read TGTGCCAGCTCACCACTTACTAGCGGCCCCTCTGCTTACCAAGAGACCCAGTACTTC. Its protein product is CASSPLTSGPSAYQETQYF.

The V gene is TRBV7-2, the J gene TRBJ2-3, with TRBD1 matching 9 bases. The CDR3 contains 16 residues. With 5 bases clipped from V and 3 bases from J, the junction kept 9 bases outside the gene matches. Germline V gene data show CDR1 as SGHTA and CDR2 as FQGNSA. CDR3 protein: CASSQNYDRGTDTQYF. CDR3 in DNA: TGTGCCAGCAGCCAGAACTATGACAGGGGGACAGATACGCAGTATTTT.

This chain joins TRBV28 and TRBJ1-1; D is possibly TRBD1 (5 bases). CDR1 is MDHEN, CDR2 SYDVKM, per germline. The CDR3 has 14 residues. V was shortened by 6 bases and J by 2 bases, with 13 bases between the two germline ends. This CDR3 reads CASSPGTANTEAFF. Here the CDR3 DNA reads TGTGCCAGCAGCCCCGGGACTGCAAACACTGAAGCTTTCTTT.

The chain couples TRBV19 to TRBJ2-2, with D possibly TRBD2 on 6 matching bases. V was pared by 4 bases and J by 2 bases, with 11 bases between. The CDR3 contains 15 residues. Germline V gene sequence: CDR1 LNHDA, CDR2 SQIVND (reference sequence). The CDR3 loop reads CASSSRGKNTGELFF. CDR3 sequence (DNA): TGTGCCAGTAGTAGCCGGGGGAAAAACACCGGGGAGCTGTTTTTT.

The rearrangement links TRBV6-5 to TRBJ1-5; D is possibly TRBD1 (5 bases). Trimming shortened V by 4 bases and J by 9 bases, and 16 bases separated the two germline ends. Per germline, CDR1 MNHEY and CDR2 SVGAGI. The CDR3 spans 14 residues. CDR3 in amino acids: CASSWQGGVGPQHF. Written as DNA, the CDR3 is TGTGCCAGCAGTTGGCAGGGCGGCGTGGGGCCCCAGCATTTT.

V is TRBV7-9 and J is TRBJ1-2; 12 bases are a match to TRBD1. Germline trimming cut 5 bases from V and 4 bases from J; bases unmatched to any gene: 5. CDR1 and CDR2 (germline): SEHNR, FQNEAQ (reference sequence). The CDR3 is 15 residues long. The CDR3 DNA is TGTGCCAGCAGCACCGGGACAGGGGGCGGCTATGGCTACACCTTC. Amino acid sequence: CASSTGTGGGYGYTF.

The chain is built from TRBV11-2 and TRBJ2-5; 7 bases align to TRBD1. V lost 5 bases to trimming and J lost 2 bases; unmatched junction nucleotides: 11. The CDR3 has 16 residues. Per the germline V gene, CDR1 is SGHAT and CDR2 is FQNNGV. The CDR3 sequence: CASSLNAGTEQETQYF. As DNA, the CDR3 is TGTGCCAGCAGCCTTAACGCAGGGACAGAGCAAGAGACCCAGTACTTC.

The genes are TRBV19 and TRBJ2-2; D may be TRBD1 (5 bases). CDR1 and CDR2 (germline): LNHDA, SQIVND (reference sequence). CDR3 length equals 16 residues. The V and J ends lost 3 bases and 1 base respectively, with 12 bases between them. CDR3 sequence reads: CASSILDGQNTGELFF. DNA of the CDR3: TGTGCCAGTAGTATTCTGGACGGACAGAACACCGGGGAGCTGTTTTTT.

The J gene is TRBJ2-2, the V gene TRBV3-1 (or the pseudogene TRBV3-2); a possible D gene is TRBD2 (5 bases). The CDR3 extends over 15 amino acids. The ends were cut back, 4 bases at V and 5 bases at J, with 14 bases in the middle. The germline gives CDR1 LGHDT, CDR2 YNNKEL (reference sequence). CDR3: CASSPTMGETGELFF. For the CDR3, the DNA is TGTGCCAGCAGCCCCACGATGGGAGAAACCGGGGAGCTGTTTTTT.

This chain joins TRBV2 and TRBJ2-5, with D maybe TRBD2 (6 bases). The germline V gene encodes CDR1 SNHLY and CDR2 FYNNEI. There are 14 residues in the CDR3. The V and J ends lost 6 bases and 5 bases respectively, with 16 bases between them. This chain's CDR3 is CASSRDFVGETQYF. The CDR3 DNA is TGTGCCAGCAGCCGGGACTTTGTGGGGGAGACCCAGTACTTC.

This clone was detected once. The V call is TRBV18, the J call TRBJ1-5; the D gene is possibly TRBD1 (5 bases). Germline CDR1 KGHSH, CDR2 LQKENI. The CDR3 consists of 16 residues. V was clipped by 1 base and J by 2 bases, with 12 bases between them. In DNA form, the CDR3 reads TGTGCCAGCTCACCACTCTCTGGGGCTGGCAATCAGCCCCAGCATTTT. Translating it yields CASSPLSGAGNQPQHF.

V and J are TRBV28 and TRBJ1-1; 12 bases agree with TRBD1. V trimming: 4 bases; J trimming: 11 bases; junction bases outside the gene matches: 17. Germline CDR1 and CDR2: MDHEN and SYDVKM. There are 17 residues in the CDR3. The CDR3: CASSSSSGTGGVMEAFF. The CDR3 nucleotides read TGTGCCAGCAGTTCCTCCTCCGGGACAGGGGGCGTGATGGAGGCTTTCTTT.

This chain connects TRBV3-1 (or the pseudogene TRBV3-2) to TRBJ1-5, with D perhaps TRBD1 (5 bases). Per germline, CDR1 LGHDT and CDR2 YNNKEL (reference sequence). V was clipped by 0 bases and J by 7 bases, with 10 bases between them. The CDR3 has 14 amino acids. CDR3 sequence: CASSQDWGRQPQHF. The DNA of the CDR3 is TGTGCCAGCAGCCAAGATTGGGGCCGCCAGCCCCAGCATTTT.

This clone has only a few counts. The chain uses TRBV2 and TRBJ1-1, with 11 bases matching TRBD1. The CDR3 length is 16 residues. The trim removed 3 bases at V and 4 bases at J, leaving 7 bases unmatched. Per the germline V gene, CDR1 is SNHLY and CDR2 is FYNNEI. The CDR3, as DNA: TGTGCCAGCAGTGAGTTCGGACAGGGGGCCGGCACTGAAGCTTTCTTT. Protein product: CASSEFGQGAGTEAFF.

The chain has TRBV24-1 and TRBJ2-1, with TRBD2 identical over 12 bases. Germline V gene data show CDR1 as KGHDR and CDR2 as SFDVKD. The CDR3 has 15 residues. Trimming at V came to 9 bases and at J to 4 bases, leaving 6 bases not matched to a gene. CDR3 sequence: CATQTSGSRYNEQFF. In DNA form, the CDR3 reads TGTGCCACCCAGACTAGCGGGAGTCGGTACAATGAGCAGTTCTTC.

The rearrangement links TRBV19 to TRBJ1-4; D possibly corresponds to TRBD1 (6 bases). The CDR3 is made up of 13 amino acids. Trimming pared 4 bases from V and 5 bases from J, leaving 8 bases between. CDR1 and CDR2 (germline): LNHDA, SQIVND (reference sequence). CDR3 amino acids: CASSKQGNEKLFF. The CDR3 DNA sequence: TGTGCCAGTAGTAAACAGGGCAATGAAAAACTGTTTTTT.